Shown below are 13 T cell receptor beta chains from a single sample sequenced in a study of T cells in Graves' hyperthyroidism and ophthalmopathy (dated by TCRdb to between 2017 and 2020). Library generation was performed with multiplex PCR. Instrument used: Illumina HiSeq 2000. Amplification of TCR beta CDR3 regions was carried out from RNA transcripts. A first-round RT-PCR of the TCR CDR3 used the HTBI primer set with the Qiagen OneStep RT-PCR kit. The raw public data were reprocessed by TCRdb itself: fastp quality trimming at Q25, MiXCR clonotype calling, in-frame beta chains only. CDR3 protein sequences are deduplicated, and each keeps its most common genes and DNA. The sample contains hundreds of thousands of distinct CDR3 sequences, around 22% of them found a single time. The ten largest clones add up to about 11% of the sample. Sequences were obtained from blood. All receptors come from a woman aged 25 to 39 with Graves' ophthalmopathy.

This clonotype was counted at least ten times. This rearrangement joins TRBV7-2 to TRBJ2-7; 7 bases match TRBD1. The length of the CDR3 is 15 residues. The V and J ends lost 0 bases and 0 bases, in that order; junction bases with no gene match: 2. Looked up from germline, CDR1 is SGHTA and CDR2 is FQGNSA. The CDR3 nucleotides are TGTGCCAGCAGCTTAGCAACAGGGGCCTCCTACGAGCAGTACTTC. This codes for CASSLATGASYEQYF.

This clonotype was counted many times. The chain links TRBV6-2 or TRBV6-3 to TRBJ1-2, with 8 bases that match TRBD1. The J segment lost 7 bases and the V segment lost 5 bases, leaving 12 bases of the junction unmatched. Germline CDR1 is MNHEY and CDR2 is SVGEGT. This CDR3 comprises 15 residues. The CDR3 bases are TGTGCCAGCAGTCGAAGGGACAGGCTACTCCTTGGCTACACCTTC. Its protein product is CASSRRDRLLLGYTF.

This clonotype has a count of ten or more. The rearrangement links TRBV12-3 or TRBV12-4 to TRBJ1-5; D may be TRBD1 (5 bases). Trimming left V 3 bases short and J 5 bases short, with 14 bases between. This CDR3 is 15 amino acids long. The CDR3 DNA sequence: TGTGCCAGCAGTTTGGGAGGGGTGGTTCATCAGCCCCAGCATTTT. It is translated as CASSLGGVVHQPQHF.

This clonotype was picked up many times. The chain links TRBV6-5 to TRBJ2-5; TRBD2 matches 11 bases. V lost 10 bases, J lost 7 bases, and 11 bases stayed unmatched. CDR1 and CDR2 from the germline V gene are MNHEY and SVGAGI. The CDR3 sequence is 14 residues long. CDR3 sequence reads: CATGSGGAPGTQYF. Written as DNA, the CDR3 is TGTGCCACCGGTAGCGGGGGGGCCCCTGGGACCCAGTACTTC.

This clonotype showed up many times. The rearrangement uses TRBV6-1 and TRBJ1-2; D gene unclear. This CDR3 is 14 amino acids long. The germline V gene encodes CDR1 MNHNS and CDR2 SASEGT. Trimming shortened V by 7 bases and J by 2 bases, and 14 bases separated the two germline ends. The CDR3 sequence is CASITTSTNYGYTF. The CDR3 region has the DNA TGTGCCAGCATAACAACAAGCACCAACTATGGCTACACCTTC.

In this sample, this clonotype turned up many times. The J gene is TRBJ2-7, the V gene TRBV4-1; tentative D call: TRBD2 (7 bases). V was clipped by 2 bases and J by 3 bases, with 14 bases between them. The CDR3 covers 15 residues. Per germline, CDR1 MGHRA and CDR2 YSYEKL. CDR3 residues: CASSQFRGDIYEQYF. CDR3 DNA: TGCGCCAGCAGCCAATTTCGGGGGGACATCTACGAGCAGTACTTC.

This clonotype was detected ten times or more. This chain connects TRBV6-5 to TRBJ1-1, with 11 bases matching TRBD1. CDR1 and CDR2 (germline): MNHEY, SVGAGI. The V gene end was trimmed by 7 bases and the J gene end by 2 bases; junction bases not matched to a gene: 3. This CDR3 contains 14 residues. The CDR3 DNA reads TGTGCCAGCACCCGGACAGGGGGCAACACTGAAGCTTTCTTT. Amino acid sequence: CASTRTGGNTEAFF.

This clonotype was counted at least ten times. The chain recombines TRBV20-1 with TRBJ2-7; the match to TRBD1 covers 11 bases. Germline-derived CDR1 and CDR2 are DFQATT and SNEGSKA (reference sequence). V lost 5 bases and J lost 6; bases outside the gene matches: 6. The CDR3 contains 13 residues. CDR3 sequence (DNA): TGCAGTGCTGGGGGACAGGGGGTGGGCGAGCAGTACTTC. Protein: CSAGGQGVGEQYF.

This clonotype was seen more than once but under ten times. The gene calls are TRBV19 and TRBJ1-1; tentative D call: TRBD1 (6 bases). CDR1 and CDR2 from the germline V gene are LNHDA and SQIVND (reference sequence). CDR3 size: 14 residues. V lost 1 base and J lost 1, with 7 bases in between. The CDR3 region has the DNA TGTGCCAGTAGTATAGGGGACAAGAACACTGAAGCTTTCTTT. It translates to CASSIGDKNTEAFF.

The chain uses TRBV12-3 or TRBV12-4 and TRBJ1-2, with D uncertain. This CDR3 contains 14 residues. Trimming shortened V by 2 bases and J by 2 bases, and 9 bases separated the two germline ends. The chain's CDR3 is CASSLFAENYGYTF. In nucleotides, the CDR3 is TGTGCCAGCAGTTTATTCGCGGAGAACTATGGCTACACCTTC.

This CDR3 is CAISELGTGDYQETQYF. The CDR3 DNA is TGTGCCATCAGTGAGCTGGGGACAGGCGATTACCAAGAGACCCAGTACTTC. The genes are TRBV10-3 and TRBJ2-5; the match to TRBD1 covers 8 bases. CDR1 is ENHRY and CDR2 is SYGVKD in the germline V gene. The ends lost 2 bases at V and 0 bases at J; junction bases unmatched: 8. The CDR3 is 17 residues long.

Only a few counts were recorded for this clonotype. This chain links TRBV6-2 or TRBV6-3 with TRBJ2-1; TRBD2 matches 10 bases. The V gene's germline CDR1 is MNHEY and CDR2 SVGEGT. V was clipped by 2 bases and J by 8 bases; unmatched bases: 12. The CDR3 spans 17 residues. CDR3 nucleotide sequence: TGTGCCAGCAGTTACCCCTCGAAGCGGGGGGGCCGGGATGAGCAGTTCTTC. This translates into CASSYPSKRGGRDEQFF.

Concerning this clonotype itself: This likely comes from a read error, as the CDR3 has no conserved phenylalanine or tryptophan at its end. Because the CDR3's place on the DNA is in doubt, the DNA is left out and the CDR3 is given as listed by TCRdb. The rearrangement uses TRBV20-1 and TRBJ1-5; whether TRBD1, the table's D call, matches the DNA was not checked. The CDR3 is 12 residues long, ends included. Germline assignment: CDR1 DFQATT and CDR2 SNEGSKA (reference sequence). The CDR3 region is CSARDRNQPQQL.